This TCR beta chain is from a study of shared clonotypes between healthy human individuals. This clone occurred once. Its antigen is not identified. Germline CDR1 reads SGHNT; CDR2 reads YYREEE (reference sequence). The CDR3 extends over 16 amino acids. The ends lost 4 bases at V and 6 bases at J; junction bases unmatched: 7. The DNA input per sorted-subset replicate PCR was 150 to 200 ng, corresponding to roughly 30,000 T cell genomes. Original methodology: ImmunoSEQ yielded junction-only sequences lacking quality scores, so filtering differed. The data were produced by immunoSEQ multiplex PCR, yet TCRdb's version contains in-frame clones alone and is incomplete. V and J calls and clone size follow that table, whereas D and trimming were derived from the DNA. The sample lists 2 million to 3 million clones; just over 90% were seen once. Points from the study as a whole: An effect of sequencing depth on clonotype sharing among donors was expected.

The gene calls are TRBV5-4 and TRBJ2-2; 12 nucleotides match TRBD2. Specimen: naive CD4+ T cells sorted from blood. Subset noted: CD45RA+ positively selected. This receptor was taken from a man between 18 and 29 years old in good health. Here the CDR3 reads CASSPSGGALPGELFF. CDR3 coding DNA: TGTGCCAGCAGCCCTAGCGGGGGGGCCCTCCCCGGGGAGCTGTTTTTT.